The rows below give T cell receptor beta chains drawn from one sample of a study of cytomegalovirus exposure and HLA in healthy donors. Only in-frame clones appear in the TCRdb table, and some are missing; sequencing was by immunoSEQ multiplex PCR. The table has some 200,000 clones, 70% to 85% seen once. Source material: PBMCs. Receptor source: a woman aged 55 to 70 in good health and CMV-seropositive. CDR3s leave out the opening cysteine and the closing phenylalanine or tryptophan. The order of the fields is CDR3 protein, J gene, V gene, clone size. A row's size may be missing; if present it is once, few, many or a size class.

ASSSGQGLSNQPQH,TRBJ1-5,TRBV6-5,NA
AWGGQGGTEAF,TRBJ1-1,TRBV30,once
ASSGPRRGGDEQF,TRBJ2-1,TRBV2,few
ASSSERGADQTQY,TRBJ2-5,TRBV28,few
ATSRLPGNYEQY,TRBJ2-7,TRBV15,NA
ASSWGRPFSGNTIY,TRBJ1-3,TRBV19,NA
ASSYSRSASTDTQY,TRBJ2-3,TRBV6-6,NA
ASDRGNSGANVLT,TRBJ2-6,TRBV19,few
ASRGLAGGPEQY,TRBJ2-7,TRBV19,NA
ASSQDWGPWYEQF,TRBJ2-1,TRBV14,NA
SVVGEGGSSYNEQF,TRBJ2-1,TRBV29-1,NA
ASSQDRGQETQY,TRBJ2-5,TRBV7-2,NA
ASSPYYTGMNTEAF,TRBJ1-1,TRBV7-2,NA
ASRDRTTYEQY,TRBJ2-7,TRBV19,once
ASSLGGDRRLEAF,TRBJ1-1,TRBV18,NA
ASSGRIGLGNQPQH,TRBJ1-5,TRBV28,NA
AWGGDTYNEQF,TRBJ2-1,TRBV30,NA
ASSGTGLAGGYT,TRBJ1-2,TRBV9,NA
ATSRLSGQNTGELF,TRBJ2-2,TRBV15,NA
ASSLIGIGELF,TRBJ2-2,TRBV11-2,NA
ASSLGLAGYT,TRBJ1-2,TRBV7-9,NA
ASSYSTGLNTEAF,TRBJ1-1,TRBV6-5,NA
TWSLFEAWGYT,TRBJ1-2,TRBV30,NA
ASSLGLAGVGYRTDTQY,TRBJ2-3,TRBV7-9,NA
ASSDRGSGNQPQH,TRBJ1-5,TRBV2,NA
ASSQQVNTEAF,TRBJ1-1,TRBV7-2,NA
ASSPRDRGPNTEAF,TRBJ1-1,TRBV9,few
ASSLKAAGYTIY,TRBJ1-3,TRBV28,NA
AISESKGDQPQH,TRBJ1-5,TRBV10-3,NA
ASSITGGRNGGYT,TRBJ1-2,TRBV10-2,once
ASSQSPLGSPNYGYT,TRBJ1-2,TRBV23-1,NA
ASRTDRGNQPQH,TRBJ1-5,TRBV7-3,NA
ASSPFTWTGAGQETQY,TRBJ2-5,TRBV7-6,few
ASSVSGGTYEQY,TRBJ2-7,TRBV7-2,NA
ASSLESSSLVGFSPLH,TRBJ1-6,TRBV7-3,NA
ASSETGGLSKKLF,TRBJ1-4,TRBV2,NA
ASSPLTGSDTQY,TRBJ2-3,TRBV7-9,NA
ASLREVVYEQY,NA,TRBV6-1,NA
ASSLGQIKTQY,TRBJ2-5,TRBV5-1,few
ASSLGSSRRDTEAF,TRBJ1-1,TRBV27,few
AISESSGQVRGYT,TRBJ1-2,TRBV10-3,NA
ASKMIRREELF,TRBJ2-2,TRBV19,NA
ASSEAGAGIRSGNTIY,TRBJ1-3,TRBV2,NA
ASSLLYSGLAGNQPQH,TRBJ1-5,TRBV28,NA
ASSGEPQGAGQPQH,TRBJ1-5,TRBV5-1,NA
ASSLRRGPPYEQY,TRBJ2-7,TRBV27,NA
ASSGGTYEQY,TRBJ2-7,TRBV5-1,NA
ASSTLTSGGLYTQY,TRBJ2-3,TRBV4-1,NA
ASSLRSGINSPLH,TRBJ1-6,TRBV7-9,NA
ASSAQAWQF,TRBJ2-1,TRBV25-1,once
ASSESLNYGYT,TRBJ1-2,TRBV2,NA
ASSAGVGETQY,TRBJ2-5,TRBV5-1,NA